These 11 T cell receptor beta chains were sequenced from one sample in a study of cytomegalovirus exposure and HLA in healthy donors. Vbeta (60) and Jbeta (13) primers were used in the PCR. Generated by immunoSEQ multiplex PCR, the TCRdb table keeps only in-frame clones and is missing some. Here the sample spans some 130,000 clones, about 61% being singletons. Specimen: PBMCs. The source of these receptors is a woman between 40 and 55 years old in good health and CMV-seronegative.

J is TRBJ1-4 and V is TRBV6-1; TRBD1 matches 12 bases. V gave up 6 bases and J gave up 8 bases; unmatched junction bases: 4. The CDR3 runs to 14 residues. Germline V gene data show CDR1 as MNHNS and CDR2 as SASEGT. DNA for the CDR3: TGTGCCAGCAGGGGGACAGGGGGCCTAGAAAAACTGTTTTTT. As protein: CASRGTGGLEKLFF.

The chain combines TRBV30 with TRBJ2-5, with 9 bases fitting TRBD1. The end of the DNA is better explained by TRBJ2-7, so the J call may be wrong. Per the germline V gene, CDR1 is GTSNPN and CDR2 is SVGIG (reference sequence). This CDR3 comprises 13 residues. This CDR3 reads CAWNRGQGSEQYF. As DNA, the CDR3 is TGTGCCTGGAACAGGGGGCAGGGGAGCGAGCAGTACTTC.

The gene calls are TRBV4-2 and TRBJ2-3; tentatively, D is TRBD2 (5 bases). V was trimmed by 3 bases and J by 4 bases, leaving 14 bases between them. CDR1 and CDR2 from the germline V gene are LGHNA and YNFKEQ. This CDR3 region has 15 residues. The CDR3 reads CASSQGSPGSDTQYF. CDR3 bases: TGTGCCAGCAGCCAGGGGAGTCCGGGGTCAGATACGCAGTATTTT.

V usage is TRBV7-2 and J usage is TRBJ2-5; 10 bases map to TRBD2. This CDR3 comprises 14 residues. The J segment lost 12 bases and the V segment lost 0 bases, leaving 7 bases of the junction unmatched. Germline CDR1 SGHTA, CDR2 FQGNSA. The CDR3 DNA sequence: TGTGCCAGCAGCTTAGCTCTAGCGGGGGCCGGAGAGTACTTC. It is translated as CASSLALAGAGEYF.

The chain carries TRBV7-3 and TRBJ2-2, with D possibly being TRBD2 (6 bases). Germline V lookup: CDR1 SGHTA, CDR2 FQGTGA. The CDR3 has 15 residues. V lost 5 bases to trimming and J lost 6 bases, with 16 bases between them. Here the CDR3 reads CASSPVGRRAGELFF. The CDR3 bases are TGTGCCAGCAGCCCAGTAGGGAGGCGGGCCGGGGAGCTGTTTTTT.

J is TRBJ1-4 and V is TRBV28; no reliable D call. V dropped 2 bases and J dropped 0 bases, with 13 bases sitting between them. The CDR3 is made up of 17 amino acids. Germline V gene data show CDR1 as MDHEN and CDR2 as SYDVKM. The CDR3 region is CASSLDTYSATNEKLFF. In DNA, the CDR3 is TGTGCCAGCAGTTTAGACACTTACAGTGCAACTAATGAAAAACTGTTTTTT.

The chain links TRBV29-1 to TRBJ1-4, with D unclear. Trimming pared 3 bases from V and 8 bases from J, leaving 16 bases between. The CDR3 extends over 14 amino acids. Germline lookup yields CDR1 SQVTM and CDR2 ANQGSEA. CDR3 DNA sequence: TGCAGCGTTGATCACGGGAGTTCAGGAGAAAAACTGTTTTTT. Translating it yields CSVDHGSSGEKLFF.

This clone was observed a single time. For the CDR3, the DNA is TGTGCCAGCAGTTTAAAAGGGGACAGCTATGGCTACACCTTC. It is translated as CASSLKGDSYGYTF. The J gene is TRBJ1-2, the V gene TRBV6-1, with TRBD1 matching 7 bases. The CDR3 sequence is 14 residues long. CDR1 MNHNS and CDR2 SASEGT come from the germline V gene. V was clipped by 5 bases and J by 4 bases; unmatched bases: 7.

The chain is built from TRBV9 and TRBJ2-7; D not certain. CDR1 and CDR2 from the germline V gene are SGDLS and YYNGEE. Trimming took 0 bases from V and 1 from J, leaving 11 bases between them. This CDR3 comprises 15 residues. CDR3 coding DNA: TGTGCCAGCAGCGTAGGGCCCGACATTTCCTACGAGCAGTACTTC. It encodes CASSVGPDISYEQYF. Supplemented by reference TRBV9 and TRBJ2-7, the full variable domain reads DSGVTQTPKHLITATGQRVTLRCSPRSGDLSVYWYQQSLDQGLQFLIQYYNGEERAKGNILERFSAQQFPDLHSELNLSSLELGDSALYFCASSVGPDISYEQYFGPGTRLTVT.

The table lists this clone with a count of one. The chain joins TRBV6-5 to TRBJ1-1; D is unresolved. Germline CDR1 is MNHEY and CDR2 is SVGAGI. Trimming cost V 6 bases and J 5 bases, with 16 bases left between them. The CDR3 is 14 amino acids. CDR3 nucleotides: TGTGCCAGCAGGGACGCCTGGGCGGGAACTGAAGCTTTCTTT. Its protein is CASRDAWAGTEAFF.

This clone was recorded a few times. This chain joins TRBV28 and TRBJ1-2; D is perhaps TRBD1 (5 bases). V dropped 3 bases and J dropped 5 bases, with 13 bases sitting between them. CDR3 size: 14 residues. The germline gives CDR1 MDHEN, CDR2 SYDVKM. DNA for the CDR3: TGTGCCAGCAGTTTGTGGGGGGGACCTTATGGCTACACCTTC. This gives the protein CASSLWGGPYGYTF.